These 14 T cell receptor beta chains share one sample of origin, sequenced in a study of PD-L1 blockade in urothelial cancer. Sample time point: pretreatment peripheral blood. TCRdb's copy holds only in-frame clones and misses some; the assay was immunoSEQ multiplex PCR. The sample includes roughly 47,000 clones, more than 65% of them seen just once. This specimen was PBMCs, taken around atezolizumab (anti-PD-L1) treatment. The receptors were sampled from a man aged 70 or older with urothelial cancer.

The J gene is TRBJ2-7, the V gene TRBV19, with 7 positions matching TRBD1. V trimming: 5 bases; J trimming: 0 bases; junction bases outside the gene matches: 4. The CDR3 runs 14 residues. Per the germline V gene, CDR1 is LNHDA and CDR2 is SQIVND (reference sequence). CDR3 DNA sequence: TGTGCCAGTAGTGCGGACAGGATCTCCTACGAGCAGTACTTC. Its translation: CASSADRISYEQYF.

The J gene is TRBJ2-3, the V gene TRBV19; TRBD1 aligns across 7 bases. With V trimmed by 10 bases and J by 0 bases, 10 bases remained unmatched. Germline V gene sequence: CDR1 LNHDA, CDR2 SQIVND (reference sequence). This CDR3 contains 15 residues. The CDR3 bases are TGTGCCACCAACCGGGACAGCGCTAGCACAGATACGCAGTATTTT. It translates to CATNRDSASTDTQYF.

The rearrangement uses TRBV15 and TRBJ2-1; D is unclear. The length of the CDR3 is 15 residues. CDR1 and CDR2 from the germline V gene are LNHNV and YYDKDF (reference sequence). V was trimmed by 1 base and J by 0 bases, leaving 7 bases between them. The CDR3 reads CATSRVSFSYNEQFF. The CDR3 region has the DNA TGTGCCACCAGCAGAGTGTCTTTCTCCTACAATGAGCAGTTCTTC.

V usage is TRBV19 and J usage is TRBJ1-3; D is unclear. Trimming removed 8 bases from V and 4 bases from J, with 9 bases in between. The CDR3 length is 12 residues. Germline V lookup: CDR1 LNHDA, CDR2 SQIVND (reference sequence). The CDR3 is CASESRGNTIYF. CDR3 coding DNA: TGTGCCAGTGAGTCGCGGGGAAACACCATATATTTT.

The chain recombines TRBV7-9 with TRBJ2-7, with D possibly matching TRBD1 (6 bases). Germline V gene lookup returns CDR1 SEHNR and CDR2 FQNEAQ (reference sequence). This CDR3 is 16 amino acids long. Trimming left V 0 bases short and J 1 base short, with 13 bases between. The CDR3 DNA is TGTGCCAGCAGCTTAGCTGCCCACAGGGAATCCTACGAGCAGTACTTC. Its translation is CASSLAAHRESYEQYF.

This chain links TRBV30 with TRBJ2-7, with 8 bases matching TRBD2. The CDR3 runs 13 residues. Trimming took 2 bases from V and 9 from J; bases not matched to a gene: 9. CDR1 is GTSNPN, CDR2 SVGIG, per germline (reference sequence). This CDR3 is CAWSTTREGVQYF. CDR3 in DNA: TGTGCCTGGAGTACTACCCGGGAGGGGGTGCAGTACTTC.

This clone was seen a handful of times. V gene TRBV10-3 combines with J gene TRBJ2-7; 9 nucleotides line up with TRBD2. The germline V gene has CDR1 ENHRY and CDR2 SYGVKD. The CDR3 runs 13 residues. J lost 0 bases, V lost 6 bases, and 0 bases had no gene match. CDR3 nucleotide sequence: TGTGCCATCAGGACTAGCGGCTCCTACGAGCAGTACTTC. This gives the protein CAIRTSGSYEQYF.

The chain couples TRBV10-3 to TRBJ2-7; TRBD2 might be the D (6 bases). The CDR3 is 16 amino acids. V was trimmed by 4 bases and J by 1 base, leaving 17 bases between them. The germline V gene has CDR1 ENHRY and CDR2 SYGVKD. CDR3 coding DNA: TGTGCCATCAGTGTTCACCTTGGAGGGGTGTCCTACGAGCAGTACTTC. This sequence encodes CAISVHLGGVSYEQYF.

The V call is TRBV29-1, the J call TRBJ2-1, with 14 bases fitting TRBD2. Germline CDR1 and CDR2: SQVTM and ANQGSEA. After removal of 7 bases from V and 12 bases from J, the junction contained 14 bases not matched to a gene. The CDR3 spans 15 residues. For the CDR3, the DNA is TGCAGCGCCCAAAGGGGGACTAGCGGGAGTGGTGGGCAGTTCTTC. This sequence encodes CSAQRGTSGSGGQFF.

The V gene is TRBV2, the J gene TRBJ2-5; 7 bases map to TRBD1. Trimming cost V 8 bases and J 1 base; bases outside gene matches: 10. This CDR3 comprises 15 residues. Per the germline V gene, CDR1 is SNHLY and CDR2 is FYNNEI. CDR3 region: CASYPQTGLQETQYF. CDR3 sequence (DNA): TGTGCCAGCTACCCACAGACAGGGCTCCAAGAGACCCAGTACTTC.

V gene TRBV5-1 combines with J gene TRBJ1-3; D perhaps matches TRBD1 (6 bases). With 0 bases removed from V and 8 bases from J, the gap between germline ends came to 6 bases. This CDR3 spans 12 amino acids. In germline, CDR1 is SGHRS, CDR2 YFSETQ. The CDR3 region has the DNA TGCGCCAGCAGCTTGGACAGGGACACCATATATTTT. Encoded protein: CASSLDRDTIYF.

This chain connects TRBV2 to TRBJ2-3, with 7 bases lining up with TRBD1. The V and J ends lost 7 bases and 2 bases, in that order; junction bases with no gene match: 6. The CDR3 covers 14 residues. Germline CDR1 and CDR2: SNHLY and FYNNEI. The CDR3 DNA is TGTGCCAGCATTGAGGGACAGCCCACAGATACGCAGTATTTT. Encoded protein: CASIEGQPTDTQYF. Full variable domain (rest looked up from reference TRBV2 and TRBJ2-3): EPEVTQTPSHQVTQMGQEVILRCVPISNHLYFYWYRQILGQKVEFLVSFYNNEISEKSEIFDDQFSVERPDGSNFTLKIRSTKLEDSAMYFCASIEGQPTDTQYFGPGTRLTVL.

The V and J genes are TRBV9 and TRBJ2-3; D is perhaps TRBD2 (6 bases). Between the trimmed V and J ends, which lost 4 bases and 4 bases, there was a span of 13 bases. Per germline, CDR1 SGDLS and CDR2 YYNGEE. This CDR3 region has 14 residues. CDR3 DNA: TGTGCCAGCAGCCCGGGCCTAGCGCCAGATACGCAGTATTTT. Translation: CASSPGLAPDTQYF.

J is TRBJ2-7 and V is TRBV18, with 9 positions matching TRBD1. The CDR3 runs to 14 residues. Per germline, CDR1 KGHSH and CDR2 LQKENI. V dropped 8 bases and J dropped 6; count of bases not matched to a gene: 11. The CDR3 is CASRSGTGSAEQYF. In DNA form, the CDR3 reads TGTGCCAGCCGAAGCGGGACAGGGTCCGCCGAGCAGTACTTC.